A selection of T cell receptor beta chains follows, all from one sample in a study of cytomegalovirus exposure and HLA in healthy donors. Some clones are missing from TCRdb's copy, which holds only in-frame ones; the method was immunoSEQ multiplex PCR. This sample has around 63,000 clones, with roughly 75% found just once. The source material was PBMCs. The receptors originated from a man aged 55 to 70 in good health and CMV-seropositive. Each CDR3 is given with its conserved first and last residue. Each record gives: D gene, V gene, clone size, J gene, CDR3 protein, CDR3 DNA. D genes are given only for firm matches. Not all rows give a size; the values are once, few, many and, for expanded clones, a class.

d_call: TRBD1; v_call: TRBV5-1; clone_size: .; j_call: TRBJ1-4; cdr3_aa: CASSLAGTGGEKLFF; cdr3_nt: TGCGCCAGCAGCTTGGCCGGGACAGGGGGTGAAAAACTGTTTTTT
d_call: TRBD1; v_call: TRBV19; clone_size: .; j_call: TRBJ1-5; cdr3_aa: CASSMGPGQGMQPQHF; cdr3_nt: TGTGCCAGTAGTATGGGGCCGGGACAGGGGATGCAGCCCCAGCATTTT
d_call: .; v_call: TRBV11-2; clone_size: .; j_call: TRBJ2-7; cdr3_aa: CASSRHGRGIEQYF; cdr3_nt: TGTGCCAGCAGCCGGCACGGGCGGGGCATCGAGCAGTACTTC
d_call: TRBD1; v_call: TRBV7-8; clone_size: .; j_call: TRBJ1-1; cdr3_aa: CASSLGGRGLTEAFF; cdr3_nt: TGTGCCAGCAGCTTAGGGGGCAGGGGGCTTACTGAAGCTTTCTTT
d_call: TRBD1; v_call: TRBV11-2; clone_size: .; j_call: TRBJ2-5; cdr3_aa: CASSSPGGGETQYF; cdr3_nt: TGTGCCAGCAGCTCCCCAGGGGGCGGGGAGACCCAGTACTTC
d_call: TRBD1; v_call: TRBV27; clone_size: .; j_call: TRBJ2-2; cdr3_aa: CASGTKHRGPNTGELFF; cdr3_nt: TGTGCCAGCGGAACAAAACACAGGGGACCCAACACCGGGGAGCTGTTTTTT
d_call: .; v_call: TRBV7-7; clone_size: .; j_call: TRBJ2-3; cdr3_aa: CASSLDLTDTQYF; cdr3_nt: TGTGCTAGCAGCTTAGATTTAACAGATACGCAGTATTTT
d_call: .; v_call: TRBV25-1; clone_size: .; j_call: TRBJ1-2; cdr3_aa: CASSESYISYGYTF; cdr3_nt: TGTGCCAGCAGTGAATCTTATATATCGTATGGCTACACCTTC
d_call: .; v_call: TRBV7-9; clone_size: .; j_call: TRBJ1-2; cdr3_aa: CASRSRDGYTF; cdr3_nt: TGTGCCAGCAGGAGCCGAGATGGCTACACCTTC
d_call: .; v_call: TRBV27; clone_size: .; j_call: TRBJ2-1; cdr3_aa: CASSLTKINEQFF; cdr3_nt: TGTGCCAGCAGTTTAACTAAAATTAATGAGCAGTTCTTC
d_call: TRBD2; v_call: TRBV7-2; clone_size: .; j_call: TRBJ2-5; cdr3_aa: CASSLEGRLAFLETQYF; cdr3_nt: TGTGCCAGCAGCTTAGAAGGCAGACTAGCGTTTTTGGAGACCCAGTACTTC
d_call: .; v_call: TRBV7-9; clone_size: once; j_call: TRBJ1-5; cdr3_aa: CASSPGDYNQPQHF; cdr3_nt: TGTGCCAGCAGCCCAGGGGACTACAATCAGCCCCAGCATTTT
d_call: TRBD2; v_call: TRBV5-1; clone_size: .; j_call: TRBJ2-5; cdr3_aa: CASSMGLAGGIQETQYF; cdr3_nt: TGCGCCAGCAGCATGGGACTAGCGGGAGGAATTCAAGAGACCCAGTACTTC
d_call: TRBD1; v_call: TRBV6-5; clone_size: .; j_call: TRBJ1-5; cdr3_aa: CASSSTTGVDQPQHF; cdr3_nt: TGTGCCAGCAGTTCCACGACAGGGGTGGATCAGCCCCAGCATTTT
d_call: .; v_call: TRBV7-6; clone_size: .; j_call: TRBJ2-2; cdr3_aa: CASSSDSTGELFF; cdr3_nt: TGTGCCAGCAGCAGTGACAGCACCGGGGAGCTGTTTTTT
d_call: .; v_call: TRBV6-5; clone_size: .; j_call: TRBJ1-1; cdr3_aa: CASSRTVGTEAFF; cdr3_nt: TGTGCCAGCAGCCGGACAGTGGGGACTGAAGCTTTCTTT
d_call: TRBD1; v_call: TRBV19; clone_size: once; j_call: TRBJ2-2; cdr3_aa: CASKGGQERGTGELFF; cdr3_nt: TGTGCCAGTAAAGGGGGACAGGAAAGGGGGACCGGGGAGCTGTTTTTT
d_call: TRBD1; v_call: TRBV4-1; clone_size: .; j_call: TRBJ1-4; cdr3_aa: CASSQPDRDDEKLFF; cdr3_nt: TGCGCCAGCAGCCAACCGGACAGGGATGACGAAAAACTGTTTTTT
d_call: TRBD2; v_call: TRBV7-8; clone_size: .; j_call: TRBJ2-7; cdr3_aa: CASSIVAGGSYEQYF; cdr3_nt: TGTGCCAGCAGCATAGTAGCGGGGGGCTCCTACGAGCAGTACTTC
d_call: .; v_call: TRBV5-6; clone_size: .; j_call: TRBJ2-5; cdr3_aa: CASSLGGIQETQYF; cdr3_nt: TGTGCCAGCAGCTTGGGCGGGATCCAAGAGACCCAGTACTTC
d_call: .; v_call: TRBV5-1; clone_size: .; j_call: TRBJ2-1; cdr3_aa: CASSLVSTAGMNEQFF; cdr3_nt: TGCGCCAGCAGCTTGGTATCGACGGCAGGGATGAATGAGCAGTTCTTC
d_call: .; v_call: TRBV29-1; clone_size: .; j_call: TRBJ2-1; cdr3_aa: CSVDSSFNNEQFF; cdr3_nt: TGCAGCGTTGATAGCTCCTTTAACAATGAGCAGTTCTTC
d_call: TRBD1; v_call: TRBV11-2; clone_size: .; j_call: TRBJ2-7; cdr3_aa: CASSATGTGASYEQYF; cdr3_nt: TGTGCCAGCAGCGCAACCGGGACAGGGGCCTCCTACGAGCAGTACTTC
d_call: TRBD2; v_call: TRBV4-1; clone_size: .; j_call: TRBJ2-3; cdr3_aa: CASSQEMASGGLRDTQYF; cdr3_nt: TGCGCCAGCAGCCAAGAGATGGCTAGCGGGGGCCTTCGAGATACGCAGTATTTT
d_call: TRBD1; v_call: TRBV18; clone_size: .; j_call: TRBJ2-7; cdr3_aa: CASSPGGQGMNEQYF; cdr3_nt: TGTGCCAGCTCACCAGGGGGACAGGGGATGAACGAGCAGTACTTC
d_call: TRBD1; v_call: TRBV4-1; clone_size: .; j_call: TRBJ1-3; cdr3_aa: CASNQGQGNVNTIYF; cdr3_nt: TGCGCCAGCAACCAAGGACAGGGGAACGTAAACACCATATATTTT
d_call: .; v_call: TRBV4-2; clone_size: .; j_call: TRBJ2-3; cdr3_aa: CASSQEERGRTDTQYF; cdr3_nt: TGTGCCAGCAGCCAAGAAGAACGGGGTAGGACAGATACGCAGTATTTT
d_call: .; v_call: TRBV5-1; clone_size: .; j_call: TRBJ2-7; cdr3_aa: CASSLAGGGPREQYF; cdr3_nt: TGCGCCAGCAGCTTGGCTGGGGGGGGGCCGCGTGAGCAGTACTTC
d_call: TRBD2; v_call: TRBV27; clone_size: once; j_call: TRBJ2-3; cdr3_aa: CASSYLAGGGQDTQYF; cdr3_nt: TGTGCCAGCAGTTATCTAGCGGGGGGGGGTCAGGATACGCAGTATTTT
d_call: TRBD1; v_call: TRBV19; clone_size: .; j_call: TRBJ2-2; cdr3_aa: CATLRDRGRGGTGELFF; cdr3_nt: TGTGCCACCCTCCGGGACAGGGGCAGGGGTGGCACCGGGGAGCTGTTTTTT
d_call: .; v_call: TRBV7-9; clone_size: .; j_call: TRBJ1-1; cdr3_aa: CASSSPDRNTEAFF; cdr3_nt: TGTGCCAGCAGCTCCCCCGACAGGAACACTGAAGCTTTCTTT
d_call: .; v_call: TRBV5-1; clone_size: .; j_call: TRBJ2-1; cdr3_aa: CASSASAGIYNEQFF; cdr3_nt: TGTGCCAGCAGCGCCTCGGCGGGAATATACAATGAGCAGTTCTTC
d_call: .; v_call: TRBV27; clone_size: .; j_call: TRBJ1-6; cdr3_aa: CATRRGDRDNSPLHF; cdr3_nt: TGTGCCACTAGACGGGGGGATCGGGATAATTCACCCCTCCACTTT
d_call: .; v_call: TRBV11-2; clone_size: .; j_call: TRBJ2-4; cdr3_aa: CASSSTNTQNIQYF; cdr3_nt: TGTGCCAGCAGCTCCACCAACACGCAAAACATTCAGTACTTC
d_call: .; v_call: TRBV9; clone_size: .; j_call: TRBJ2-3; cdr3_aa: CASSVGLEDTQYF; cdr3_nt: TGTGCCAGCAGCGTAGGACTTGAGGATACGCAGTATTTT
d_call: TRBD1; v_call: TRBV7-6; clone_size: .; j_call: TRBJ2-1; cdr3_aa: CASSLVGDRARGNEQFF; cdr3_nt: TGTGCCAGCAGCTTAGTAGGAGACAGGGCGAGGGGGAATGAGCAGTTCTTC
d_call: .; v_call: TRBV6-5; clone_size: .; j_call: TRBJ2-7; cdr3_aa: CASSSLLAGVYEQYF; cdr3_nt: TGTGCCAGCAGTTCCCTCCTAGCCGGGGTCTACGAGCAGTACTTC
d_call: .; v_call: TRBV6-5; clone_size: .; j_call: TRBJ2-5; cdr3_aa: CASSSRQGGETQYF; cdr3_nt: TGTGCCAGCAGTTCCAGGCAGGGGGGAGAGACCCAGTACTTC
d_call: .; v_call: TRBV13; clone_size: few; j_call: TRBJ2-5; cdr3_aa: CASSFVRTGGETQYF; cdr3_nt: TGTGCCAGCAGCTTTGTCCGGACCGGCGGGGAGACCCAGTACTTC
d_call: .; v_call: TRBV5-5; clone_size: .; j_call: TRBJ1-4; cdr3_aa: CASSLTGSGAEKLFF; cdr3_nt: TGTGCCAGCAGCCTCACAGGGAGTGGTGCTGAAAAACTGTTTTTT
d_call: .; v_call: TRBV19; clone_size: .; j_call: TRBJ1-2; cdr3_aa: CASSVMTALRNYGYTF; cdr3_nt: TGTGCCAGTAGTGTTATGACAGCCCTAAGGAACTATGGCTACACCTTC
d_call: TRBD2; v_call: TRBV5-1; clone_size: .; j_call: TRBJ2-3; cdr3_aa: CASSPPPSGGGTDTQYF; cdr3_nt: TGCGCCAGCAGCCCGCCCCCTAGCGGGGGGGGCACAGATACGCAGTATTTT
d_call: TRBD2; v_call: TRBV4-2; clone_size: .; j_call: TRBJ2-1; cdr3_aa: CASRPGLAGGEPYNEQFF; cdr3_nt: TGTGCCAGCCGTCCGGGACTAGCGGGAGGAGAGCCCTACAATGAGCAGTTCTTC